Shown below are 17 T cell receptor beta chains from a single sample sequenced in a study of blood T cell repertoires in COVID-19. TCRdb's table, derived via immunoSEQ multiplex PCR, lists solely in-frame clones and lacks some. In the table there are about 280,000 clones, approximately 88% of which are singletons. The sequenced sample consisted of peripheral blood. The receptors shown here come from a man aged 18 to 35 with active or convalescent COVID-19.

The chain has TRBV7-9 and TRBJ1-6; 9 bases match TRBD1. Losses at the gene ends were 5 bases for V and 5 bases for J; bases not matched to a gene: 4. CDR1 and CDR2 from the germline V gene are SEHNR and FQNEAQ (reference sequence). The CDR3 spans 15 residues. CDR3 nucleotides: TGTGCCAGCAGCACGGGACAGGGTGATAATTCACCCCTCCACTTT. Its protein is CASSTGQGDNSPLHF.

The chain is built from TRBV9 and TRBJ2-3; 8 bases align to TRBD1. The J segment lost 2 bases and the V segment lost 1 base, leaving 3 bases of the junction unmatched. CDR3 length: 15 residues. Germline V lookup: CDR1 SGDLS, CDR2 YYNGEE. CDR3 in amino acids: CASSVQGAYTDTQYF. CDR3 bases: TGTGCCAGCAGCGTACAGGGGGCTTACACAGATACGCAGTATTTT.

The CDR3 DNA follows: TGCGCCAGCAGCTTGGTGGAGGGGGCGGGAGATACGCAGTATTTT. Translation gives CASSLVEGAGDTQYF. The J gene is TRBJ2-3, the V gene TRBV5-1; a possible D gene is TRBD1 (7 bases). V shed 0 bases and J shed 5 bases, with 13 bases lying between them. CDR1 and CDR2 from the germline V gene are SGHRS and YFSETQ. The CDR3 spans 15 residues.

The CDR3, as DNA: TGTGCCAGCAGCCAGCGGCGCCCAGCAGATACGCAGTATTTT. Its protein product is CASSQRRPADTQYF. The J gene is TRBJ2-3, the V gene TRBV3-1 (or the pseudogene TRBV3-2); D is unclear. The CDR3 is 14 residues long. From germline, CDR1 is LGHDT and CDR2 YNNKEL (reference sequence). Trimming shortened V by 3 bases and J by 4 bases, and 11 bases separated the two germline ends.

The chain has TRBV5-6 and TRBJ2-7, with D tentatively TRBD1 (5 bases). CDR3 length: 14 residues. CDR1 is SGHDT and CDR2 is YYEEEE in the germline V gene. Trimming removed 0 bases at V and 0 bases at J, with 7 bases between. The CDR3: CASSLGTNSYEQYF. CDR3 nucleotide sequence: TGTGCCAGCAGCTTGGGGACAAACTCCTACGAGCAGTACTTC.

The chain has TRBV11-2 and TRBJ1-2; D is perhaps TRBD1 (6 bases). Germline V lookup: CDR1 SGHAT, CDR2 FQNNGV. This CDR3 is 13 amino acids long. The V end lost 6 bases, the J end lost 4 bases, and 12 bases lay between the germline ends. CDR3 sequence (DNA): TGTGCCAGCAGTCCCGGGACAACCTATGGCTACACCTTC. It yields the protein CASSPGTTYGYTF.

This clone is a singleton in its sample. The chain carries TRBV5-6 and TRBJ1-6; D is unclear. In germline, CDR1 is SGHDT, CDR2 YYEEEE. V was shortened by 0 bases and J by 7 bases, with 8 bases between the two germline ends. The length of the CDR3 is 14 residues. The CDR3 DNA is TGTGCCAGCAGCTTGGGGATGACAAATTCACCCCTCCACTTT. As protein: CASSLGMTNSPLHF.

The chain couples TRBV6-1 to TRBJ1-5; no reliable D call. Germline CDR1 MNHNS, CDR2 SASEGT. With 3 bases removed from V and 4 bases from J, the gap between germline ends came to 10 bases. The CDR3 has 14 residues. CDR3 protein: CASSDPGPNQPQHF. CDR3 DNA sequence: TGTGCCAGCAGTGATCCGGGTCCAAATCAGCCCCAGCATTTT.

The chain joins TRBV12-3 or TRBV12-4 to TRBJ1-6, with TRBD1 matching over 7 bases. Trimming removed 6 bases from V and 7 bases from J; junction bases left unmatched: 3. CDR3 length: 13 amino acids. The CDR3 loop reads CASSQTGNSPLHF. CDR3 DNA: TGTGCCAGCAGCCAGACAGGGAATTCACCCCTCCACTTT.

V and J are TRBV15 and TRBJ2-7; D is unclear. Trimming stripped 0 bases from V and 2 bases from J, with 5 bases between. From germline, CDR1 is LNHNV and CDR2 YYDKDF (reference sequence). This CDR3 region has 13 residues. CDR3 sequence reads: CATSRDATYEQYF. CDR3 nucleotides: TGTGCCACCAGCAGAGATGCGACCTACGAGCAGTACTTC.

The V and J genes are TRBV4-1 and TRBJ1-1; 9 nucleotides match TRBD1. With V trimmed by 4 bases and J by 6 bases, 12 bases remained unmatched. Germline CDR1 reads MGHRA; CDR2 reads YSYEKL. The CDR3 sequence is 16 residues long. The chain's CDR3 is CASSPTGGFQFSEAFF. For the CDR3, the DNA is TGCGCCAGCAGCCCAACAGGGGGCTTTCAATTTTCTGAAGCTTTCTTT.

The gene calls are TRBV5-1 and TRBJ1-1, with TRBD1 matching over 9 bases. CDR1 is SGHRS and CDR2 is YFSETQ in the germline V gene. The CDR3 runs 16 residues. V shed 3 bases and J 3 bases; nucleotides not matched to a gene: 9. The CDR3 nucleotides read TGCGCCAGCAGCTCAGGACAGGGGTTCGGGGACACTGAAGCTTTCTTT. This encodes CASSSGQGFGDTEAFF. Complete variable domain (other parts from reference TRBV5-1 and TRBJ1-1): KAGVTQTPRYLIKTRGQQVTLSCSPISGHRSVSWYQQTPGQGLQFLFEYFSETQRNKGNFPGRFSGRQFSNSRSEMNVSTLELGDSALYLCASSSGQGFGDTEAFFGQGTRLTVV.

The genes are TRBV5-1 and TRBJ2-7; 8 bases fit TRBD1. This CDR3 has 15 residues. CDR1 is SGHRS and CDR2 is YFSETQ in the germline V gene. Trimming took 3 bases from V and 0 from J; bases not matched to a gene: 5. The CDR3 spells CASSWTGRSSYEQYF. The DNA for the CDR3 is TGCGCCAGCAGCTGGACAGGGAGGAGCTCCTACGAGCAGTACTTC.

This clone was seen only a few times. The chain uses TRBV2 and TRBJ1-2, with 7 bases aligning to TRBD1. V trimming: 7 bases; J trimming: 4 bases; junction bases outside the gene matches: 9. CDR1 SNHLY and CDR2 FYNNEI come from the germline V gene. The CDR3 is 14 amino acids. CDR3 nucleotide sequence: TGTGCCAGCAAAAACCCGGGACAGATCTATGGCTACACCTTC. Encoded protein: CASKNPGQIYGYTF.

The DNA for the CDR3 is TGTGCCAGCAGTTACGTTAGCCCTGCGGTGGCTTTCTTT. The encoded protein is CASSYVSPAVAFF. The chain combines TRBV6-2 or TRBV6-3 with TRBJ1-1, with D uncertain. CDR1 is MNHEY, CDR2 SVGEGT, per germline. The CDR3 sequence is 13 residues long. V was clipped by 2 bases and J by 11 bases, with 15 bases between them.

The chain combines TRBV5-1 with TRBJ1-2; tentative D call: TRBD1 (6 bases). CDR3 length: 15 residues. V shed 0 bases and J shed 1 base, with 10 bases lying between them. The V gene's germline CDR1 is SGHRS and CDR2 YFSETQ. The CDR3 DNA is TGCGCCAGCAGCTTGGGTGACAGGTTTAACTATGGCTACACCTTC. It yields the protein CASSLGDRFNYGYTF.

This chain joins TRBV2 and TRBJ1-5, with TRBD1 matching over 7 bases. V shed 6 bases, J shed 2 bases, and the junction held 1 base outside the gene matches. Looked up from germline, CDR1 is SNHLY and CDR2 is FYNNEI. This CDR3 spans 13 amino acids. CDR3 region: CASSGQGNQPQHF. The CDR3 coding sequence is TGTGCCAGCAGCGGACAGGGCAATCAGCCCCAGCATTTT.